A selection of T cell receptor beta chains follows, all from one sample in a study of T cell repertoires in aging, cancer and after chemotherapy. TCRdb reprocessed the multiplex PCR reads via MiXCR and lists one record per CDR3 protein. The sample lists some 1,600 distinct CDR3 sequences, approximately 31% occurring once. Specimen: blood. The receptors originated from a human donor with a solid tumor. CDR3s include the opening cysteine and the closing phenylalanine or tryptophan. The D gene is left open where the match is weak. Expanded clones are given a class, and other clones once, few, many or no size at all.

v_call	j_call	d_call	clone_size	cdr3_nt	cdr3_aa
TRBV6-5	TRBJ2-3	.	large	TGTGCCAGCAGCGAGGACATGCCTAGCACAGATACGCAGTATTTT	CASSEDMPSTDTQYF
TRBV20-1	TRBJ2-5	.	.	TGCAGTGCTAGAGGGGGGAGGGAGACCCAGTACTTC	CSARGGRETQYF
TRBV7-2	TRBJ1-2	TRBD1	large	TGTGCCAGCAGTATGACAGGGGCCTATGGCTACACCTTC	CASSMTGAYGYTF
TRBV20-1	TRBJ1-5	.	few	TGCAGCGCGCCGCAGGGGAGACTAGCCCAGCATTTT	CSAPQGRLAQHF
TRBV6-1	TRBJ2-1	TRBD1	.	TGTGCCAGCTTTGGACAGGGGAGGGATAATGAGCAGTTCTTC	CASFGQGRDNEQFF
TRBV6-5	TRBJ2-5	TRBD2	.	TGTGCCAGCAGTTATAGCGGGGGGGGAGAGACCCAGTACTTC	CASSYSGGGETQYF
TRBV7-2	TRBJ2-5	TRBD2	.	TGTGCCAGCAGCCAGGACAGCGGGGGGGCAAGGGGGGAGACCCAGTACTTC	CASSQDSGGARGETQYF
TRBV6-5	TRBJ1-2	.	large	TGTGCCAGCAGTTACCGGGGAGTGGGCTACACCTTC	CASSYRGVGYTF
TRBV7-9	TRBJ1-4	.	.	TGTGCCAGCAGCTTCCGTTCGACAGCAACTAATAAAAAACTGTTTTTT	CASSFRSTATNKKLFF
TRBV6-1	TRBJ2-3	TRBD2	.	TGTGCCAGCAGTGAACCCATGACTAGCGGGATATCAGATACGCAGTATTTT	CASSEPMTSGISDTQYF
TRBV12-3/TRBV12-4	TRBJ1-4	.	.	TGTGCCAGCAGATCGGACAGCCTGACAACTAATGAAAAACTGTTTTTT	CASRSDSLTTNEKLFF
TRBV6-2/TRBV6-3	TRBJ2-3	TRBD2	.	TGTGCCAGCAGTTGGTCTAGCGGGAGCACAGATACGCAGTATTTT	CASSWSSGSTDTQYF
TRBV7-9	TRBJ2-5	.	.	TGTGCCAGCAGCCGACAGTCGACAGTTGGGACCCAGTACTTC	CASSRQSTVGTQYF
TRBV7-2	TRBJ2-5	.	.	TGTGCCAGCAGCTTAGCGGGGGAGACCCAGTACTTC	CASSLAGETQYF